The 20 T cell receptor beta chains given below trace back to one sample, sequenced in a study of blood T cell repertoires in COVID-19. Assay used: immunoSEQ multiplex PCR; TCRdb lists only in-frame clones, some missing. The repertoire has more than 400,000 clones, roughly 87% of them found once; the top ten carry 0.7%. Sequencing was done on a sample of PBMCs or T cells enriched from blood (not recorded which). The receptors here all came from a woman aged 18-30 years who had recovered from COVID-19.

The J gene is TRBJ1-5, the V gene TRBV7-2, with TRBD1 matching 7 bases. Germline CDR1 and CDR2: SGHTA and FQGNSA. V lost 6 bases and J lost 1; bases outside the gene matches: 9. CDR3 length: 16 residues. This CDR3 is CASSSDRVRSNQPQHF. The CDR3 region has the DNA TGTGCCAGCAGTTCCGACAGGGTACGGAGCAATCAGCCCCAGCATTTT.

The CDR3 reads CASSQADNQETQYF. The CDR3 nucleotides are TGCGCCAGCAGCCAAGCGGACAACCAAGAGACCCAGTACTTC. The V gene is TRBV4-1, the J gene TRBJ2-5, with D perhaps matching TRBD1 (5 bases). Trimming removed 1 base at V and 0 bases at J, with 6 bases between. The CDR3 length is 14 residues. Germline lookup yields CDR1 MGHRA and CDR2 YSYEKL.

The V gene is TRBV5-1, the J gene TRBJ2-5; 7 bases fit TRBD1. The CDR3 has 15 amino acids. Germline assignment: CDR1 SGHRS and CDR2 YFSETQ. With V trimmed by 4 bases and J by 5 bases, 11 bases remained unmatched. The DNA for the CDR3 is TGCGCCAGCAGCACTCAAACAGGGGTCGGGGAGACCCAGTACTTC. Encoded protein: CASSTQTGVGETQYF.

This clone was counted once. This chain links TRBV19 with TRBJ1-2, with D perhaps TRBD1 (6 bases). Per the germline V gene, CDR1 is LNHDA and CDR2 is SQIVND (reference sequence). With 1 base removed from V and 8 bases from J, the gap between germline ends came to 14 bases. This CDR3 is built from 14 residues. The CDR3 here is CASSIGIGTNGYTF. CDR3 DNA sequence: TGTGCCAGTAGTATAGGTATCGGGACAAACGGCTACACCTTC.

As to this clone: Within the sample, other DNA sequences also encode this same CDR3. The chain employs TRBV5-4 and TRBJ2-7; no clear D gene. The CDR3 is made up of 12 amino acids. Trimming shortened V by 3 bases and J by 4 bases, and 8 bases separated the two germline ends. Germline CDR1 SGHNT, CDR2 YYREEE (reference sequence). CDR3 residues: CASSSSSYEQYF. The CDR3, as DNA: TGTGCCAGCAGCTCGTCCTCGTACGAGCAGTACTTC.

The rearrangement joins TRBV10-3 to TRBJ2-1; D not certain. V was cut by 6 bases and J by 7 bases, with 7 bases left in between. The CDR3 totals 11 residues. CDR1 and CDR2 (germline): ENHRY, SYGVKD. DNA of the CDR3: TGTGCCATCAGCCTATCAAATGAGCAGTTCTTC. Residues: CAISLSNEQFF.

This clone was detected a few times. The chain combines TRBV15 with TRBJ1-2; no definite D call. Germline V gives CDR1 LNHNV, CDR2 YYDKDF (reference sequence). The CDR3 consists of 14 residues. V was cut by 3 bases and J by 5 bases, with 13 bases left in between. The CDR3: CATSSPGKSYGYTF. As DNA, the CDR3 is TGTGCCACCAGCAGTCCGGGGAAATCGTATGGCTACACCTTC.

The V gene is TRBV2, the J gene TRBJ2-1, with 10 nucleotides matching TRBD1. Germline V gives CDR1 SNHLY, CDR2 FYNNEI. After removal of 5 bases from V and 9 bases from J, the junction contained 10 bases not matched to a gene. There are 15 residues in the CDR3. In DNA, the CDR3 is TGTGCCAGCAGTTTCCTTGGACAGGGGGAGGGTGAGCAGTTCTTC. Encoded protein: CASSFLGQGEGEQFF.

The V call is TRBV19, the J call TRBJ2-1; 8 bases line up with TRBD2. Trimming removed 7 bases from V and 6 bases from J; junction bases left unmatched: 14. This CDR3 contains 16 residues. Germline V gives CDR1 LNHDA, CDR2 SQIVND (reference sequence). For the CDR3, the DNA is TGTGCCAGTATGAGAACGGCGGGGGGCCAATTCAATGAGCAGTTCTTC. It translates to CASMRTAGGQFNEQFF.

This chain links TRBV12-2 with TRBJ1-1; TRBD1 is the table's D call and was not checked against the DNA. TRBV12-2 is classified as a pseudogene. The CDR3 sequence is 14 residues long. CDR3 nucleotides: TGTGCAAGTCGCTTAGCTTGCAGGGGCCGTGAAGCTTTCTTT. It codes for CASRLACRGREAFF.

The CDR3 DNA reads TGTGCCAGCAGTGGGACAGGTAGCAATCAGCCCCAGCATTTT. It yields the protein CASSGTGSNQPQHF. The chain combines TRBV2 with TRBJ1-5, with TRBD1 identical over 7 bases. The ends lost 4 bases at V and 0 bases at J; junction bases unmatched: 0. The CDR3 is made up of 14 amino acids. In germline, CDR1 is SNHLY, CDR2 FYNNEI.

The chain joins TRBV5-5 to TRBJ1-2; 7 nucleotides agree with TRBD1. The CDR3 runs 15 residues. Germline lookup yields CDR1 SGHKS and CDR2 YYEKEE (reference sequence). Unmatched junction bases numbered 5, after V lost 1 base and J lost 2 bases. CDR3: CASSLLAGGNYGYTF. The CDR3 region has the DNA TGTGCCAGCAGCTTGTTGGCAGGGGGGAACTATGGCTACACCTTC.

V is TRBV30 and J is TRBJ2-1, with TRBD1 matching over 9 bases. The germline CDR1 and CDR2 sequences are GTSNPN and SVGIG (reference sequence). J gave up 1 base and V 5 bases, and 6 bases lay outside the gene matches. CDR3 size: 15 residues. This CDR3 reads CAWGGQGASYNEQFF. The CDR3 DNA reads TGTGCCTGGGGGGGACAGGGCGCATCCTACAATGAGCAGTTCTTC.

The chain has TRBV19 and TRBJ2-7; D perhaps matches TRBD2 (6 bases). The germline V gene has CDR1 LNHDA and CDR2 SQIVND (reference sequence). The V and J ends lost 10 bases and 7 bases respectively, with 23 bases between them. The CDR3 runs 14 residues. The CDR3 DNA follows: TGTGCCACACGGTACCAGGGCGTCGGGGGAGAGCAGTACTTC. This codes for CATRYQGVGGEQYF.

The chain links TRBV4-1 to TRBJ2-1, with TRBD2 as a possible D gene (5 bases). Trimming took off 0 bases at V and 2 bases at J, with 11 bases between the two ends. CDR3 size: 16 residues. Germline V gives CDR1 MGHRA, CDR2 YSYEKL. CDR3 sequence: CASSQEPQAAYNEQFF. CDR3 nucleotides: TGCGCCAGCAGCCAAGAACCTCAAGCGGCCTACAATGAGCAGTTCTTC.

The rearrangement uses TRBV19 and TRBJ1-1, with 10 positions matching TRBD1. The CDR3 runs 15 residues. The V segment lost 3 bases and the J segment 7 bases; nucleotides outside the gene matches: 8. Germline CDR1 and CDR2: LNHDA and SQIVND (reference sequence). CDR3: CASSIGATGGREAFF. The CDR3 DNA is TGTGCCAGTAGTATCGGCGCGACAGGGGGCCGTGAAGCTTTCTTT.

The gene calls are TRBV5-4 and TRBJ1-4, with 8 bases fitting TRBD1. The germline CDR1 and CDR2 sequences are SGHNT and YYREEE (reference sequence). The CDR3 consists of 16 residues. V gave up 3 bases and J gave up 7 bases; unmatched junction bases: 11. This chain's CDR3 is CASSWEPGTGGEKLFF. Written as DNA, the CDR3 is TGTGCCAGCAGCTGGGAACCCGGGACAGGCGGTGAAAAACTGTTTTTT.

V is TRBV2 and J is TRBJ2-5; no clear D. The CDR3 covers 12 residues. Germline V lookup: CDR1 SNHLY, CDR2 FYNNEI. V shed 2 bases and J shed 5 bases, with 6 bases lying between them. For the CDR3, the DNA is TGTGCCAGCAGTGAACTGAGGGAGACCCAGTACTTC. The encoded protein is CASSELRETQYF.

The rearrangement uses TRBV24-1 and TRBJ1-2; D may be TRBD1 (5 bases). This CDR3 region has 12 residues. Germline V gene data show CDR1 as KGHDR and CDR2 as SFDVKD. V shed 2 bases and J shed 12 bases, with 12 bases lying between them. The CDR3 here is CATSDWGREHTF. The DNA of the CDR3 is TGTGCCACCAGTGATTGGGGCAGGGAACACACCTTC.

The rearrangement links TRBV28 to TRBJ2-7; TRBD1 is a possible D gene (6 bases). This CDR3 has 13 residues. V was trimmed by 3 bases and J by 4 bases, leaving 10 bases between them. Looked up from germline, CDR1 is MDHEN and CDR2 is SYDVKM. CDR3 protein: CASSFRQEYEQYF. The CDR3, as DNA: TGTGCCAGCAGTTTCCGACAGGAATACGAGCAGTACTTC. Complete variable domain (other parts from reference TRBV28 and TRBJ2-7): DVKVTQSSRYLVKRTGEKVFLECVQDMDHENMFWYRQDPGLGLRLIYFSYDVKMKEKGDIPEGYSVSREKKERFSLILESASTNQTSMYLCASSFRQEYEQYFGPGTRLTVT.